This T cell receptor beta chain was captured in a study of cytomegalovirus exposure and HLA in healthy donors. V shed 6 bases and J shed 4 bases, with 15 bases lying between them. Germline loops: CDR1 SQVTM, CDR2 ANQGSEA. The CDR3 loop spans 14 amino acids. 60 Vbeta and 13 Jbeta primers were used in PCR. As originally analysed: Approximately 10 million shared chains were among tens of millions of unique TCR beta chains counted in a later analysis. Sequenced by immunoSEQ multiplex PCR; TCRdb stores in-frame clones only, minus some. V, J and clone size were drawn from that table, and D and trimming were deduced from the DNA. The table lists about 140,000 clones, approximately 82% of them singletons. Findings and limits, study-wide: A later examination showed that TCR association rates differed by HLA locus, with DRB1 most and HLA-C fewest. Reportedly, a later analysis found an Asian-associated ancestry cluster had fewer N-insertions than the approximately 670-donor mean. Association of a missense DCLRE1C variant with TCR beta V- and J-gene trimming was reported in a later analysis.

Concerning this clone itself: Its antigen is still unknown.

The chain carries TRBV29-1 and TRBJ2-2; tentative D call: TRBD1 (5 bases). Sequencing input: PBMCs. The receptor was derived from a man aged 25 to 45 in good health and CMV-seropositive. The CDR3 sequence is CSVQDGQGTGELFF. CDR3 DNA sequence: TGCAGCGTCCAAGACGGGCAGGGCACCGGGGAGCTGTTTTTT.